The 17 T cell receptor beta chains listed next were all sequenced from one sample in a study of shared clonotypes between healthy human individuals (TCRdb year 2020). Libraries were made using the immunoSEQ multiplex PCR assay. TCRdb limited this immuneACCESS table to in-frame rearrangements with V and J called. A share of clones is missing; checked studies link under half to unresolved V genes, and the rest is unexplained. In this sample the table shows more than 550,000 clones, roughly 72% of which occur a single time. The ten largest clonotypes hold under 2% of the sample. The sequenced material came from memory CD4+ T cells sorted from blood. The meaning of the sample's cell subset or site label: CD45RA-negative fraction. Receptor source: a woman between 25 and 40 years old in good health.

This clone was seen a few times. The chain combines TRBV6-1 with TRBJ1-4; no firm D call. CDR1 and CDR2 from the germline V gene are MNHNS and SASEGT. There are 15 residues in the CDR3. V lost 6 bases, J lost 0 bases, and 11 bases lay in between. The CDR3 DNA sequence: TGTGCCAGCAGACAAACCTTCGCAACTAATGAAAAACTGTTTTTT. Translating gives CASRQTFATNEKLFF.

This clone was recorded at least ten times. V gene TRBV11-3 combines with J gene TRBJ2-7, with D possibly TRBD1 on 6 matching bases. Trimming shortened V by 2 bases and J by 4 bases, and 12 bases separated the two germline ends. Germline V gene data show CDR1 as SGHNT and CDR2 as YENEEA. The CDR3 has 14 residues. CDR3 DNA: TGTGCCAGCAGCTTATCGGGACAAGCTTACGAGCAGTACTTC. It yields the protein CASSLSGQAYEQYF.

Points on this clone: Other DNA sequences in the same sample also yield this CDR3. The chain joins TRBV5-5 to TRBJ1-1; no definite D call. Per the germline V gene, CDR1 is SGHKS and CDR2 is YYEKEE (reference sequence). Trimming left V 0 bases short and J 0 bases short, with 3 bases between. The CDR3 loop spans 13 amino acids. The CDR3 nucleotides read TGTGCCAGCAGCTTGGGAATGAACACTGAAGCTTTCTTT. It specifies CASSLGMNTEAFF.

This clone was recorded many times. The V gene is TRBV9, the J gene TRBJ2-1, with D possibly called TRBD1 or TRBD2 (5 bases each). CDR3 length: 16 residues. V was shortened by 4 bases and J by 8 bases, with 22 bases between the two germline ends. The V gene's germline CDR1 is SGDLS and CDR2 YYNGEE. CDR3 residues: CASSRTLGESSHEQFF. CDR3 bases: TGTGCCAGCAGCCGCACGCTGGGGGAGTCTAGCCATGAGCAGTTCTTC.

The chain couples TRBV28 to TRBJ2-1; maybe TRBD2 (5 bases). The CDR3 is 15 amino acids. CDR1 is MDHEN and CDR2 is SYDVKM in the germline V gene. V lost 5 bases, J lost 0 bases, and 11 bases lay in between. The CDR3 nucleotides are TGTGCCAGCAGTGGAGGTTGGGGCTCCTACAATGAGCAGTTCTTC. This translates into CASSGGWGSYNEQFF.

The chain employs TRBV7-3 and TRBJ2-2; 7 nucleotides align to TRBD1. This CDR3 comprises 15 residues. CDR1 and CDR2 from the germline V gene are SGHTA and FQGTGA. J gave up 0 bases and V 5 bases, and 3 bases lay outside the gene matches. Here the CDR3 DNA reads TGTGCCAGCAGCCCCGGGACAGCGAACACCGGGGAGCTGTTTTTT. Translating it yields CASSPGTANTGELFF.

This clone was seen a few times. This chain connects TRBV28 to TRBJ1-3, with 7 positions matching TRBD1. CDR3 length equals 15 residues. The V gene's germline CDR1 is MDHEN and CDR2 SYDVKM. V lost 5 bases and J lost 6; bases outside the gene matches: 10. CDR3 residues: CASSPRQGRANTIYF. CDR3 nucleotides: TGTGCCAGCAGTCCAAGACAGGGACGGGCAAACACCATATATTTT.

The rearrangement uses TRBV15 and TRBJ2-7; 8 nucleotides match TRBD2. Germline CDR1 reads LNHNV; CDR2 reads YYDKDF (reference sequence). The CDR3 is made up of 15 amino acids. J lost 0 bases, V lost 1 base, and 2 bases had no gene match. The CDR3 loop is CATSRGSGSSYEQYF. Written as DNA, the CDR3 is TGTGCCACCAGCAGAGGGAGCGGGAGCTCCTACGAGCAGTACTTC. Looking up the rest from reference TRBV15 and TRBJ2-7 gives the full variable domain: DAMVIQNPRYQVTQFGKPVTLSCSQTLNHNVMYWYQQKSSQAPKLLFHYYDKDFNNEADTPDNFQSRRPNTSFCFLDIRSPGLGDTAMYLCATSRGSGSSYEQYFGPGTRLTVT.

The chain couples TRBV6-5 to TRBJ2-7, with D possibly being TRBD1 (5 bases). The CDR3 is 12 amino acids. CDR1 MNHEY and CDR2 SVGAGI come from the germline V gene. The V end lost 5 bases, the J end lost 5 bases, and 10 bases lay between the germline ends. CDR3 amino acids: CASSGPTDEQYF. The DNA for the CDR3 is TGTGCCAGCAGTGGCCCGACAGACGAGCAGTACTTC.

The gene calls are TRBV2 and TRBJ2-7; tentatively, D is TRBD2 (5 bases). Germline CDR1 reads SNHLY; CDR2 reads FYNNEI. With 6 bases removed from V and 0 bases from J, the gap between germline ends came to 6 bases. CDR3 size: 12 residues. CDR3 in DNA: TGTGCCAGCAGGGGAGTCTCCTACGAGCAGTACTTC. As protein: CASRGVSYEQYF.

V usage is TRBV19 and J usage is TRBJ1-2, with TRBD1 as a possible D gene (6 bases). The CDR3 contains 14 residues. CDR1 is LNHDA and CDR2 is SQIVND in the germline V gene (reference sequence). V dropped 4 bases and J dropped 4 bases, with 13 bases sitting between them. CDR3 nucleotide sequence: TGTGCCAGTAGTACGAACAGGGACGGCTATGGCTACACCTTC. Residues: CASSTNRDGYGYTF.

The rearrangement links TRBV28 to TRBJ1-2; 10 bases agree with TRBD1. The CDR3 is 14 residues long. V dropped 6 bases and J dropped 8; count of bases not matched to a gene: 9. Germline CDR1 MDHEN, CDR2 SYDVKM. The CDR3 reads CASSSGTGVSGYTF. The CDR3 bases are TGTGCCAGCAGCAGCGGGACAGGGGTATCCGGCTACACCTTC.

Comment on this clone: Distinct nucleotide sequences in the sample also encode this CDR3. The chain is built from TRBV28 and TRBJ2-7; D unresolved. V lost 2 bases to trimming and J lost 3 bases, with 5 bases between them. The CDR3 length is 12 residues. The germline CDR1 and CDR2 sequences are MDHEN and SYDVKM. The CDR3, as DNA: TGTGCCAGCAGTTTACTGAACTACGAGCAGTACTTC. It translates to CASSLLNYEQYF.

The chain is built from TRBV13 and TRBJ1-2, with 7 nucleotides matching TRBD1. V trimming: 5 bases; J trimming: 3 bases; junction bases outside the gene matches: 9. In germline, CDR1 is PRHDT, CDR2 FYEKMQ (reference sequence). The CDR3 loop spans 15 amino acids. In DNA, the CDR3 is TGTGCCAGCAGCGGTCCTACAGGGGTTCACTATGGCTACACCTTC. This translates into CASSGPTGVHYGYTF.

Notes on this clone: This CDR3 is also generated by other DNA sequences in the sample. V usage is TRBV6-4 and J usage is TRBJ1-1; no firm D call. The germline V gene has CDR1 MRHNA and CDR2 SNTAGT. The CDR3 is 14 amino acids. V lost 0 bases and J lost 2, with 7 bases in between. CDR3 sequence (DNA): TGTGCCAGCAGTGACTCTGCCGAAAACACTGAAGCTTTCTTT. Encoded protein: CASSDSAENTEAFF.

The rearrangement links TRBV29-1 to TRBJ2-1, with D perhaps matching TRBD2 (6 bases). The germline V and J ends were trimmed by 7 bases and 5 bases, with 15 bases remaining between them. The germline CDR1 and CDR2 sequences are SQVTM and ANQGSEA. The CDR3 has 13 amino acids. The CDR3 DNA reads TGCAGCGCGGACTTGGAGGGGCACAATGAGCAGTTCTTC. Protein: CSADLEGHNEQFF.

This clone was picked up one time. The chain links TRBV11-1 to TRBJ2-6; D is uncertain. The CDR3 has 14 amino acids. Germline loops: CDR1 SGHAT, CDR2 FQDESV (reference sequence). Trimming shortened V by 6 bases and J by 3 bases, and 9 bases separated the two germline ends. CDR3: CASRVPFGANVLTF. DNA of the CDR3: TGTGCCAGCAGGGTCCCCTTTGGGGCCAACGTCCTGACTTTC. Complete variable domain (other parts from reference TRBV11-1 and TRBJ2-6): EAEVAQSPRYKITEKSQAVAFWCDPISGHATLYWYRQILGQGPELLVQFQDESVVDDSQLPKDRFSAERLKGVDSTLKIQPAELGDSAMYLCASRVPFGANVLTFGAGSRLTVL.